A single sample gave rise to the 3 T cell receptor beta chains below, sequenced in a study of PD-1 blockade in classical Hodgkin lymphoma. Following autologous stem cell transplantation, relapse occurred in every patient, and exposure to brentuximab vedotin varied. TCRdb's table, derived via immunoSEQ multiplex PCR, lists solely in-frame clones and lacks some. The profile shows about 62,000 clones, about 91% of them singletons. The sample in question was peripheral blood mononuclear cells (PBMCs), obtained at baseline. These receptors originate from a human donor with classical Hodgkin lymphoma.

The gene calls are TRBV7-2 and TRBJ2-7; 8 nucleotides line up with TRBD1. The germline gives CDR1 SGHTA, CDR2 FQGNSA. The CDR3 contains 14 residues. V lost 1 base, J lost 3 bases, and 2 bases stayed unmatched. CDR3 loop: CASSLVGTGYEQYF. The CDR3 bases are TGTGCCAGCAGCTTAGTAGGGACAGGCTACGAGCAGTACTTC.

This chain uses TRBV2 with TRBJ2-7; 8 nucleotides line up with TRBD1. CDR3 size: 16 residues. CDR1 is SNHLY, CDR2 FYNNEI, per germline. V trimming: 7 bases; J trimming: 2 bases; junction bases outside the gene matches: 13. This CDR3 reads CASTQRRPGGAYEQYF. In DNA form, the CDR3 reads TGTGCCAGCACCCAAAGGCGGCCAGGGGGCGCCTACGAGCAGTACTTC.

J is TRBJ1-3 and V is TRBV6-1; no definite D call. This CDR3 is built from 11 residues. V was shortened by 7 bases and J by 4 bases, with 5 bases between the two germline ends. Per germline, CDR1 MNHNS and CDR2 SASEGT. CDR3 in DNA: TGTGCCAGCACCCCCGGAAACACCATATATTTT. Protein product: CASTPGNTIYF.